This TCR beta chain comes out of a study of beta chain features in type 1 diabetes. As to this clone: Antigen: not known.

General observations from the study: For Type 1 diabetes patients, all four CD4+ subsets carried TCRB CDR3s that were moderately but significantly shorter. Across patients, naive, central memory and Treg TCRB repertoires exhibited apparently greater similarity than was observed across healthy donors. Shorter templates might be favored by PCR, and equally so in patients and in controls. Fewer insertions but more deletions were seen at VDJ junctions in type 1 diabetes patients.

The V end was cut by 0 bases, the J end by 3 bases, with 14 bases between. The germline gives CDR1 SNHLY, CDR2 FYNNEI. The CDR3 contains 16 residues. The isolated RNA, all of it, was reverse transcribed, so expressed TCRB transcripts were what got sequenced. TCRdb's table, derived via immunoSEQ multiplex PCR, lists solely in-frame clones and lacks some. The table has some 700,000 clones, 13% seen once; the top ten hold roughly 0.022%. One heparinised draw of blood, averaging about 116 mL, came from each donor. Sample: naive CD4+ T cells from blood. The chain combines TRBV2 with TRBJ1-2; tentatively, D is TRBD1 (5 bases). The source is a young man with type 1 diabetes. CDR3 region: CASSEATTGLDYGYTF. The CDR3 nucleotides are TGTGCCAGCAGTGAAGCGACAACGGGACTTGACTATGGCTACACCTTC.